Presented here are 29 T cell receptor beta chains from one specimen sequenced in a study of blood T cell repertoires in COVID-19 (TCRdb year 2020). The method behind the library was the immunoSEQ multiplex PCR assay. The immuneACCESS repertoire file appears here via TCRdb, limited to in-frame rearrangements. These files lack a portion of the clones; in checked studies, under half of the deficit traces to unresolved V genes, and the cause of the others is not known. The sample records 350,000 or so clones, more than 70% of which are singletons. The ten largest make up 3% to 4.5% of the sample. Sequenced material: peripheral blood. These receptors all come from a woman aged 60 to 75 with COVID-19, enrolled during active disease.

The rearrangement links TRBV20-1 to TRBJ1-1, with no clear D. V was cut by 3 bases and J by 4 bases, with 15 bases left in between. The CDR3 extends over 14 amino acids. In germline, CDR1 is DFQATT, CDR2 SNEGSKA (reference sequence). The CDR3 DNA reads TGCAGTGCTAGTTCAGAAGGAGTTGGCACTGAAGCTTTCTTT. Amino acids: CSASSEGVGTEAFF.

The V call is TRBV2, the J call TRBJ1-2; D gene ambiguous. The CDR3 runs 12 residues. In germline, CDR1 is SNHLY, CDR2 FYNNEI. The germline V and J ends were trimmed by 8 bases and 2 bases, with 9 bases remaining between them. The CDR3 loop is CASHTENYGYTF. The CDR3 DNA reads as TGTGCCAGCCATACAGAAAACTATGGCTACACCTTC. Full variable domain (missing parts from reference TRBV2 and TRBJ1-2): EPEVTQTPSHQVTQMGQEVILRCVPISNHLYFYWYRQILGQKVEFLVSFYNNEISEKSEIFDDQFSVERPDGSNFTLKIRSTKLEDSAMYFCASHTENYGYTFGSGTRLTVV.

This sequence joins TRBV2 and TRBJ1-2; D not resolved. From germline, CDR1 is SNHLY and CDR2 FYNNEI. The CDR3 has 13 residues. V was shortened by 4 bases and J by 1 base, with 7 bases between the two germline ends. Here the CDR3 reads CASSVRINYGYTF. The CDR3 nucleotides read TGTGCCAGCAGTGTTCGTATTAACTATGGCTACACCTTC.

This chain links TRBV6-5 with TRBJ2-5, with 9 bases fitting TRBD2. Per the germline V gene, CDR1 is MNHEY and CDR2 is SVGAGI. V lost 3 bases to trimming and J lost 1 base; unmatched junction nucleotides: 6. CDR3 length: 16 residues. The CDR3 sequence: CASSYRTSAIQETQYF. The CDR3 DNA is TGTGCCAGCAGTTATCGGACTAGCGCTATCCAAGAGACCCAGTACTTC.

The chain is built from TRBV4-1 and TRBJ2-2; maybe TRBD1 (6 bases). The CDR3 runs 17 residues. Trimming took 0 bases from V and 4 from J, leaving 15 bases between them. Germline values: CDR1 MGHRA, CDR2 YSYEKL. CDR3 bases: TGCGCCAGCAGCCAAGAAGGTAACAGGGTTGTCACCGGGGAGCTGTTTTTT. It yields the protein CASSQEGNRVVTGELFF.

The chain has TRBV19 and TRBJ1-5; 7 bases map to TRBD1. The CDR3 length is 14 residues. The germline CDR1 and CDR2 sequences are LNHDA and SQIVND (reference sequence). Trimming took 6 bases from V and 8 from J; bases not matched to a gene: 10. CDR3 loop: CASRRTGTEEPQHF. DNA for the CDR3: TGTGCCAGTAGAAGAACCGGGACAGAGGAGCCCCAGCATTTT.

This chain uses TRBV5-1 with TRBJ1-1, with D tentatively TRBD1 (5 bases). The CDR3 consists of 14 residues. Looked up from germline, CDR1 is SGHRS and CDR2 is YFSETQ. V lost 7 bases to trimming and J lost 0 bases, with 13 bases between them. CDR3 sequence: CASCRGDLNTEAFF. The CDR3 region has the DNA TGCGCCAGCTGCCGGGGGGATCTGAACACTGAAGCTTTCTTT.

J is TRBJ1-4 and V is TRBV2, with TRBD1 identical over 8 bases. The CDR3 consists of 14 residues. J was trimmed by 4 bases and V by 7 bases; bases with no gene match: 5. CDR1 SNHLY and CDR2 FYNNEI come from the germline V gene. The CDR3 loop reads CASTTRGRNEKLFF. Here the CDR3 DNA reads TGTGCCAGCACCACCAGGGGGCGTAATGAAAAACTGTTTTTT.

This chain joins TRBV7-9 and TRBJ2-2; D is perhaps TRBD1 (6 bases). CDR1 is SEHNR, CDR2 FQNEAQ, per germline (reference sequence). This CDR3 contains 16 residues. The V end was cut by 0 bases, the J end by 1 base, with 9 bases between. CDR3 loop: CASSLATGRNTGELFF. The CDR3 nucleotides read TGTGCCAGCAGCTTAGCCACAGGGAGGAACACCGGGGAGCTGTTTTTT.

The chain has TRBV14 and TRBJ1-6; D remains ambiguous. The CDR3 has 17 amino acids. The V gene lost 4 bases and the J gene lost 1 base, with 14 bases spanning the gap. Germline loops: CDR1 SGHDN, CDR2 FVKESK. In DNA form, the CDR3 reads TGTGCCAGCAGCCGAATGGGAGGGCCTTCCTATAATTCACCCCTCCACTTT. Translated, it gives CASSRMGGPSYNSPLHF.

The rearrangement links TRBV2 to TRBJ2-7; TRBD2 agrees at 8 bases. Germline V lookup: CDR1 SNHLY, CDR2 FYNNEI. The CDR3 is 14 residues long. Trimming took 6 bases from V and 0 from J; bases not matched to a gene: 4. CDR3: CASSPAGDSYEQYF. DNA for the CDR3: TGTGCCAGCAGCCCAGCGGGGGACTCCTACGAGCAGTACTTC.

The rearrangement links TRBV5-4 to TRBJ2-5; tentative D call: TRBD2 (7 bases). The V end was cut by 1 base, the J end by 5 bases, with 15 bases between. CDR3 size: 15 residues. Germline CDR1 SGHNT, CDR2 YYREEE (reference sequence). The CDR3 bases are TGTGCCAGCAGCTTGCCCGCGGGGGCCGGGGAGACCCAGTACTTC. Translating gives CASSLPAGAGETQYF.

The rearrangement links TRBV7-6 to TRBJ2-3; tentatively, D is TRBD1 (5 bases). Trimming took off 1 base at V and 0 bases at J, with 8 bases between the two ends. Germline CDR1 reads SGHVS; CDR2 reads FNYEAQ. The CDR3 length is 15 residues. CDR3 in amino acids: CASSLGQLSTDTQYF. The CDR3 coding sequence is TGTGCCAGCAGCTTAGGACAGCTAAGCACAGATACGCAGTATTTT.

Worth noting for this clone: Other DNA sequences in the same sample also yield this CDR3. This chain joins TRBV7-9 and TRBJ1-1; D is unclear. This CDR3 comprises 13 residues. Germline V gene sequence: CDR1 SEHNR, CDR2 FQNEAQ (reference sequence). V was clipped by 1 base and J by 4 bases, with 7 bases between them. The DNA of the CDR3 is TGTGCCAGCAGCTTAGGAGGAGGCACTGAAGCTTTCTTT. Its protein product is CASSLGGGTEAFF.

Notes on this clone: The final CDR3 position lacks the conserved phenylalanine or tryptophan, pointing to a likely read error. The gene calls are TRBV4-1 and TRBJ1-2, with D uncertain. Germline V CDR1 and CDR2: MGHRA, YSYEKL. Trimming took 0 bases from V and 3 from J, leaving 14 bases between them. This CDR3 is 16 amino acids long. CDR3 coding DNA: TGCGCCAGCAGCCAAGAACCCGGGGATGTTTACTATGGCTACACCTCC. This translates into CASSQEPGDVYYGYTS.

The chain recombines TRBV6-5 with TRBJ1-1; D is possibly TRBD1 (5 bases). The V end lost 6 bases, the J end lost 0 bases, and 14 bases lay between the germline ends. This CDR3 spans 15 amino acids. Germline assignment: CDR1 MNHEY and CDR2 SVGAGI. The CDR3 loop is CASSQGWLMNTEAFF. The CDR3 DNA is TGTGCCAGCAGCCAGGGCTGGCTAATGAACACTGAAGCTTTCTTT.

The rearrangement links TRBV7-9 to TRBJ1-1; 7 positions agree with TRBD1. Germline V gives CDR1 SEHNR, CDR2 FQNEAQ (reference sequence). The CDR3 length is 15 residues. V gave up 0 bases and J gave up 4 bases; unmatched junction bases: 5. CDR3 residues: CASSLARQGPTEAFF. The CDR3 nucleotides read TGTGCCAGCAGCTTAGCGCGACAGGGTCCCACTGAAGCTTTCTTT.

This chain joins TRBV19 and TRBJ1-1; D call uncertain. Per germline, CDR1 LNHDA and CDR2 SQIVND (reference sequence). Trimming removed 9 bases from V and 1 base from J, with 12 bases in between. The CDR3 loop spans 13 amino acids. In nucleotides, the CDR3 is TGTGCCAGCCGGGAGGAGAGGAACACTGAAGCTTTCTTT. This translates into CASREERNTEAFF.

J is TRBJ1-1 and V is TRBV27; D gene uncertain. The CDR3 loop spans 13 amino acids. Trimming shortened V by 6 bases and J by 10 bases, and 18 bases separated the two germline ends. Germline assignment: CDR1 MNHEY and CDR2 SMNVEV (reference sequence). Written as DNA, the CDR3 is TGTGCCAGCAGCGGTTCGCTTGAAACCCCAGCTTTCTTT. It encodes CASSGSLETPAFF.

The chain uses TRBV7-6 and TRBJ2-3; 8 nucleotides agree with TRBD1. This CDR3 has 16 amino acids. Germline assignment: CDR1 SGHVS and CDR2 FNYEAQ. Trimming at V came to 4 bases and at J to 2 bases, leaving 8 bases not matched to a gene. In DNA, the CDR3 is TGTGCCAGCAGCTACGGACAGGGTCTGAACACAGATACGCAGTATTTT. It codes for CASSYGQGLNTDTQYF.

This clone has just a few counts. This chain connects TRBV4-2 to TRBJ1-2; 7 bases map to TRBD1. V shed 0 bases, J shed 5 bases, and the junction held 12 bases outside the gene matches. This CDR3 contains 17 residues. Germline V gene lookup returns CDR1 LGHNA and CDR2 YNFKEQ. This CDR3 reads CASSQEIERTGVYGYTF. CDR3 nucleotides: TGTGCCAGCAGCCAAGAAATTGAGCGAACAGGGGTATATGGCTACACCTTC.

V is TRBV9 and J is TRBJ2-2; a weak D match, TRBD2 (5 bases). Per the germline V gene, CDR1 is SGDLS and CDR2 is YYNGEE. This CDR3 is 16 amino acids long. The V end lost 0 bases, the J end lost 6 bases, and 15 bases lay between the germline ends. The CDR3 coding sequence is TGTGCCAGCAGCGTAGCTCCACCGGGGTTCCCCGGGGAGCTGTTTTTT. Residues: CASSVAPPGFPGELFF.

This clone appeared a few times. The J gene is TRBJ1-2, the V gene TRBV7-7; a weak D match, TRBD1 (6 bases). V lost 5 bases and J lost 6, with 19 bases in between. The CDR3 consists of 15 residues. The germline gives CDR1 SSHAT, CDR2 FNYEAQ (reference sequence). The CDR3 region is CASSPIRGARDGYTF. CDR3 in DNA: TGTGCCAGCAGCCCAATACGGGGGGCGCGAGATGGCTACACCTTC. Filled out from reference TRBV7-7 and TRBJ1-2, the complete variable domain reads GAGVSQSPRYKVTKRGQDVTLRCDPISSHATLYWYQQALGQGPEFLTYFNYEAQPDKSGLPSDRFSAERPEGSISTLTIQRTEQRDSAMYRCASSPIRGARDGYTFGSGTRLTVV.

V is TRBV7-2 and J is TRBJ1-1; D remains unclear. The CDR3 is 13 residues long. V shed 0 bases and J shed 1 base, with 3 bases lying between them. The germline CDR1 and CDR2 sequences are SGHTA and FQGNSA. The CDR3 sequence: CASSLAQNTEAFF. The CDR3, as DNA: TGTGCCAGCAGCTTAGCTCAGAACACTGAAGCTTTCTTT.

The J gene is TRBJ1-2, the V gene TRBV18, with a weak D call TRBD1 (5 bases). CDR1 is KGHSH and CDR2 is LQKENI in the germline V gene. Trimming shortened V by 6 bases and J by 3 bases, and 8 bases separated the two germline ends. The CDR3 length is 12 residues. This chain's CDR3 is CASSRDDYGYTF. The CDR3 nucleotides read TGTGCCAGCTCCAGGGATGACTATGGCTACACCTTC. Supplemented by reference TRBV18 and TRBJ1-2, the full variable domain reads NAGVMQNPRHLVRRRGQEARLRCSPMKGHSHVYWYRQLPEEGLKFMVYLQKENIIDESGMPKERFSAEFPKEGPSILRIQQVVRGDSAAYFCASSRDDYGYTFGSGTRLTVV.

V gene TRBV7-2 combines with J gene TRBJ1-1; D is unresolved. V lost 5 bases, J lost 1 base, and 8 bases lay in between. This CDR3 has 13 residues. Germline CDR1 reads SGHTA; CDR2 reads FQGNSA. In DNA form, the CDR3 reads TGTGCCAGCAGCCAACAGAAGAACACTGAAGCTTTCTTT. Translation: CASSQQKNTEAFF.

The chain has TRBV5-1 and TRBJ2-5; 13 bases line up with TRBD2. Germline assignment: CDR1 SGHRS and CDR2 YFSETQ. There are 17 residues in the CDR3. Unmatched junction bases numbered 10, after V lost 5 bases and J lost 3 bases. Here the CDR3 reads CASSSVRGLAGKETQYF. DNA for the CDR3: TGCGCCAGCAGTTCCGTTCGGGGACTAGCGGGGAAAGAGACCCAGTACTTC.

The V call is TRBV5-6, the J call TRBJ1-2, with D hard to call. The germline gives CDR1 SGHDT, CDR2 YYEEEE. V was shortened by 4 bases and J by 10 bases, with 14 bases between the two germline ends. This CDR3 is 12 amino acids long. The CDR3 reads CASSRRSGLYTF. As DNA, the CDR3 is TGTGCCAGCAGCCGTCGGTCAGGCCTCTACACCTTC.

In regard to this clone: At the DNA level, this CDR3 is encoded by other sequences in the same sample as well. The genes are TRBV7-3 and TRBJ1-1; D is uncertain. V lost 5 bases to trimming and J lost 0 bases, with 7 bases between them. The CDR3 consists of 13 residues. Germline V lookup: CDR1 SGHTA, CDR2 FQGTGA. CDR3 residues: CASSRGMNTEAFF. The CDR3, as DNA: TGTGCCAGCAGCCGAGGAATGAACACTGAAGCTTTCTTT.